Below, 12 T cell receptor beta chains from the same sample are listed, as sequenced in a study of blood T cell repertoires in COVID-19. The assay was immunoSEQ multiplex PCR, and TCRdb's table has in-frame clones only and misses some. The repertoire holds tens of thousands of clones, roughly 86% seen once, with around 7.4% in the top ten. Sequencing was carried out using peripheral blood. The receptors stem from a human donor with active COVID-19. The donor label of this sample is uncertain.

This CDR3 is CASSEALEDTQYF. CDR3 in DNA: TGTGCCAGCAGTGAAGCGCTAGAGGATACGCAGTATTTT. The chain employs TRBV2 and TRBJ2-3; D remains unclear. CDR3 length equals 13 residues. The V and J ends lost 0 bases and 6 bases respectively, with 7 bases between them. Germline CDR1 SNHLY, CDR2 FYNNEI.

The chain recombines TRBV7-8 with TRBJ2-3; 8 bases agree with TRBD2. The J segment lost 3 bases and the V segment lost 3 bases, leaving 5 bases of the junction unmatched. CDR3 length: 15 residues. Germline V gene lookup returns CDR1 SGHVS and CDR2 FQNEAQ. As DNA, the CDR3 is TGTGCCAGCAGCTTGCGGGAGGTTTCGACAGATACGCAGTATTTT. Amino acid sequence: CASSLREVSTDTQYF.

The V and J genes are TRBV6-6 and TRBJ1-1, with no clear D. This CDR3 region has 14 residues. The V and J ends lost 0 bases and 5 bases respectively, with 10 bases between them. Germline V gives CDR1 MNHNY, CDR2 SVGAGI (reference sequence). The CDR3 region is CASSYSTGGTEAFF. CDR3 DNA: TGTGCCAGCAGTTACTCGACGGGAGGGACTGAAGCTTTCTTT.

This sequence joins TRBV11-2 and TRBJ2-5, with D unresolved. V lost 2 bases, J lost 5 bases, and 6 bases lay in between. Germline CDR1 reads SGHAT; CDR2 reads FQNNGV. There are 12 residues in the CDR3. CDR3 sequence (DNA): TGTGCCAGCAGCTTATCGTTCGAGACCCAGTACTTC. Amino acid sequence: CASSLSFETQYF. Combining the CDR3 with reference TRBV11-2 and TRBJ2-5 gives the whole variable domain EAGVAQSPRYKIIEKRQSVAFWCNPISGHATLYWYQQILGQGPKLLIQFQNNGVVDDSQLPKDRFSAERLKGVDSTLKIQPAKLEDSAVYLCASSLSFETQYFGPGTRLLVL.

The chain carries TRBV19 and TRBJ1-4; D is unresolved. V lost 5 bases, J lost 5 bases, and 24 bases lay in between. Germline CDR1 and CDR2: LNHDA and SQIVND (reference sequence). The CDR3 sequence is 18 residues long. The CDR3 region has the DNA TGTGCCAGTAGTTCTGGTGGAAGGAGAAACGGAGGCAATGAAAAACTGTTTTTT. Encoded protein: CASSSGGRRNGGNEKLFF. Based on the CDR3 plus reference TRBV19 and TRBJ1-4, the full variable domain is DGGITQSPKYLFRKEGQNVTLSCEQNLNHDAMYWYRQDPGQGLRLIYYSQIVNDFQKGDIAEGYSVSREKKESFPLTVTSAQKNPTAFYLCASSSGGRRNGGNEKLFFGSGTQLSVL.

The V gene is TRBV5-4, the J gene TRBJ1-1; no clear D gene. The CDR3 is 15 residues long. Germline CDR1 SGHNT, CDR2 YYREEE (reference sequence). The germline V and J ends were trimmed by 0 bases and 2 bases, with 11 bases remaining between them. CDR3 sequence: CASSLGQEGNTEAFF. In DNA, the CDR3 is TGTGCCAGCAGCTTGGGGCAGGAGGGTAACACTGAAGCTTTCTTT. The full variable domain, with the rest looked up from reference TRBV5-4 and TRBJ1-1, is ETGVTQSPTHLIKTRGQQVTLRCSSQSGHNTVSWYQQALGQGPQFIFQYYREEENGRGNFPPRFSGLQFPNYSSELNVNALELDDSALYLCASSLGQEGNTEAFFGQGTRLTVV.

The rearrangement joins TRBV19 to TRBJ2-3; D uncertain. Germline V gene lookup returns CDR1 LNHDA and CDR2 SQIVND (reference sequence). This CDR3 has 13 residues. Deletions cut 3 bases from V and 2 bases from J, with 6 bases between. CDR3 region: CASSIQDTDTQYF. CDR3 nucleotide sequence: TGTGCCAGTAGTATCCAGGACACAGATACGCAGTATTTT.

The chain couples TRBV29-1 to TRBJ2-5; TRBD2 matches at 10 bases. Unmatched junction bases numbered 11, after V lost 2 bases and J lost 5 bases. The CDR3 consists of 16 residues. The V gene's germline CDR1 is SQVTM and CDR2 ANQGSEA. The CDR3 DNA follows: TGCAGCGTTGAAAGGTACCTAGCGGGAGCCAAGGAGACCCAGTACTTC. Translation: CSVERYLAGAKETQYF.

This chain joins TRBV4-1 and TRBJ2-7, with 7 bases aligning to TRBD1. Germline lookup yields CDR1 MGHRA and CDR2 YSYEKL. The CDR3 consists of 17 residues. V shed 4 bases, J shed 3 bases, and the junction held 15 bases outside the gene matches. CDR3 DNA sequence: TGCGCCAGCAGCCGAGCCTTCAGGGGGAGAAACCTCTACGAGCAGTACTTC. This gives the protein CASSRAFRGRNLYEQYF.

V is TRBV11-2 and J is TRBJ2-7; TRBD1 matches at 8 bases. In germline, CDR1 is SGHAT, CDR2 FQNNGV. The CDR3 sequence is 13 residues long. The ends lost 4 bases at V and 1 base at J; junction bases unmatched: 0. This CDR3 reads CASSWTGSYEQYF. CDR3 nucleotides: TGTGCCAGCAGCTGGACAGGGTCCTACGAGCAGTACTTC.

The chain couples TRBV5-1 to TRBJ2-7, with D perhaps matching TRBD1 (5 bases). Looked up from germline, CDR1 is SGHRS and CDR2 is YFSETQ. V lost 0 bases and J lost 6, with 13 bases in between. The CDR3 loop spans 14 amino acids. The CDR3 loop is CASSLGLTTGEQYF. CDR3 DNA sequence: TGCGCCAGCAGCTTGGGACTCACCACAGGCGAGCAGTACTTC.

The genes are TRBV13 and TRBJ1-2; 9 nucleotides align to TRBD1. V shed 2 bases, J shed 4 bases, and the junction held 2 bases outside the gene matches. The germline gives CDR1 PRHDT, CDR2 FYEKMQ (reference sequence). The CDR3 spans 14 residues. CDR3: CASSLQTGGYGYTF. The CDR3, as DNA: TGTGCCAGCAGCTTACAGACAGGGGGCTATGGCTACACCTTC.